The rows below give T cell receptor beta chains drawn from one sample of a study of immune cell composition in non-small cell lung cancer. The assay was immunoSEQ multiplex PCR, and TCRdb's table has in-frame clones only and misses some. Found here are roughly 4,700 clones, 70% to 80% of them singletons; the top ten hold roughly 17%. Sequencing was performed on lung tumor tissue. Receptor source: a human donor with non-small cell lung cancer. The CDR3 runs from the conserved cysteine through the conserved F or W. The order of the fields is D gene, J gene, clone size, V gene, CDR3 DNA, CDR3 protein. D genes are given only for firm matches. Rows give clone size only sometimes, using once, few, many, or a class for an expanded clone.

. | TRBJ2-7 | . | TRBV30 | TGTGCCTGGAGTGTCGGACTCTACGAGCAGTACTTC | CAWSVGLYEQYF
TRBD2 | TRBJ2-4 | . | TRBV2 | TGTGCCACCAAAGGGGAGGGAGCCAAAAACATTCAGTACTTC | CATKGEGAKNIQYF
. | TRBJ2-5 | . | TRBV7-9 | TGTGCCAGCACCCTGGGAGGGGGGGGCCAAGAGACCCAGTACTTC | CASTLGGGGQETQYF
. | TRBJ2-3 | . | TRBV7-3 | TGTGCCAGCAGCTTAATCCCTCGGAGTCGAGATACGCAGTATTTT | CASSLIPRSRDTQYF
. | TRBJ1-1 | . | TRBV2 | TGTGCCAGCAGTGAAACGGGGAGGCAAGGCACTGAAGCTTTCTTT | CASSETGRQGTEAFF
. | TRBJ2-1 | . | TRBV2 | TGTGCCAGCAGTGACCAGGGTTCCTCCTACAATGAGCAGTTCTTC | CASSDQGSSYNEQFF
. | TRBJ1-2 | few | TRBV5-5 | TGTGCCAGCAGCTTAAATTTAGTACAGGACCTAAACCCTAACTATGGCTACACCTTC | CASSLNLVQDLNPNYGYTF
TRBD1 | TRBJ2-6 | . | TRBV5-8 | TGTGCCAGCAGCTGGACAGGGCTTGGGGCCAACGTCCTGACTTTC | CASSWTGLGANVLTF
. | TRBJ2-6 | . | TRBV18 | TGTGCCAGCTCACCCGTTCAGGGATCTGGGGCCAACGTCCTGACTTTC | CASSPVQGSGANVLTF
TRBD1 | TRBJ1-6 | . | TRBV7-2 | TGTGCCAGCAGCCCGGGACAGGGGGCTTTGTCACCCCTCCACTTT | CASSPGQGALSPLHF
. | TRBJ2-4 | . | TRBV7-9 | TGTGCCAGCAGCTTAGATGGGGCCTCTCCCAAAAACATTCAGTACTTC | CASSLDGASPKNIQYF
. | TRBJ1-5 | . | TRBV4-3 | TGCGCCAGCAGCCAAGATCTAGGTCAGCCCCAGCATTTT | CASSQDLGQPQHF
. | TRBJ2-3 | . | TRBV6-1 | TGTGCCAGCAGTCCCAGGGGAAGCACAGATACGCAGTATTTT | CASSPRGSTDTQYF
. | TRBJ2-1 | . | TRBV20-1 | TGCAGTGCTATCTGGGGGGAGGAGCAGTTCTTC | CSAIWGEEQFF
TRBD1 | TRBJ1-1 | once | TRBV7-3 | TGTGCCAGCAGCTCCTCAGGGGGCAACACTGAAGCTTTCTTT | CASSSSGGNTEAFF
. | TRBJ1-1 | . | TRBV7-8 | TGTGCCAGCAGCTTAGTTGAGGGGAACACTGAAGCTTTCTTT | CASSLVEGNTEAFF
TRBD1 | TRBJ1-2 | . | TRBV9 | TGTGCCAGCAGCGTTGGACAGGGGCCAGGGGGTGGCTACACCTTC | CASSVGQGPGGGYTF
. | TRBJ2-5 | . | TRBV27 | TGTGCCAGCAGTTTGGCGGGGGAGACCCAGTACTTC | CASSLAGETQYF
TRBD2 | TRBJ2-7 | . | TRBV30 | TGTGCCGGCCCTAGCGGCATAACTACGGAGCAGTACTTC | CAGPSGITTEQYF
. | TRBJ2-2 | . | TRBV18 | TGTGCCAGCTTCCGGGAGTGGAACACCGGGGAGCTGTTTTTT | CASFREWNTGELFF